The rows below give T cell receptor beta chains drawn from one sample of a study of CD8+CD57+ T cells in acquired aplastic anemia. Via MiXCR, TCRdb re-called the reads, giving one row per CDR3 protein. The table includes about 190,000 distinct CDR3 sequences, less than 70% detected once. The sequenced material came from sorted CD4+, CD8+, or CD8+CD57+ T cells (not recorded which) from PBMCs. Every receptor here comes from a human donor in good health, serving as a control. Both conserved end residues are part of each CDR3. The order of the fields is clone size, J gene, V gene, D gene, CDR3 length, CDR3 protein, CDR3 DNA. The D gene is left open where the match is weak. Size is omitted from some rows. Given values are once, few, many or a class for expanded clones.

NA TRBJ1-1 TRBV4-1 NA 16 CASSQGRGGARPEAFF TGCGCCAGCAGCCAAGGGAGGGGTGGGGCGCGCCCTGAAGCTTTCTTT
NA TRBJ2-7 TRBV20-1 TRBD1 14 CSAGGTGGTYEQYF TGCAGTGCCGGCGGGACAGGGGGCACCTACGAGCAGTACTTC
medium-sized TRBJ2-7 TRBV7-2 NA 13 CASSPRTKGRQYF TGTGCCAGCAGCCCCAGGACAAAGGGAAGGCAGTACTTC
NA TRBJ1-6 TRBV15 NA 19 CATSRDGPGSSSYNSPLHF TGTGCCACCAGCAGAGACGGACCTGGCAGCAGCTCCTATAATTCACCCCTCCACTTT
NA TRBJ2-3 TRBV2 NA 18 CASTLGGMRGASADTQYF TGTGCCAGCACCCTGGGGGGGATGAGGGGGGCCAGCGCAGATACGCAGTATTTT
NA TRBJ1-2 TRBV7-8 TRBD1 15 CASSPGDSSNYGYTF TGTGCCAGCAGCCCGGGGGACAGTTCTAACTATGGCTACACCTTC
NA TRBJ1-1 TRBV19 NA 12 CASSVGNAEAFF TGTGCCAGTAGTGTAGGGAACGCTGAAGCTTTCTTT
NA TRBJ2-5 TRBV7-6 NA 13 CASSPWGYETQYF TGTGCCAGCAGCCCCTGGGGCTACGAGACCCAGTACTTC
NA TRBJ1-2 TRBV15 NA 11 CATSSTWGYTF TGTGCCACCAGCAGTACTTGGGGCTACACCTTC
NA TRBJ2-1 TRBV7-2 NA 13 CASSLRGVDEQFF TGTGCCAGCAGCTTAAGGGGCGTGGATGAGCAGTTCTTC